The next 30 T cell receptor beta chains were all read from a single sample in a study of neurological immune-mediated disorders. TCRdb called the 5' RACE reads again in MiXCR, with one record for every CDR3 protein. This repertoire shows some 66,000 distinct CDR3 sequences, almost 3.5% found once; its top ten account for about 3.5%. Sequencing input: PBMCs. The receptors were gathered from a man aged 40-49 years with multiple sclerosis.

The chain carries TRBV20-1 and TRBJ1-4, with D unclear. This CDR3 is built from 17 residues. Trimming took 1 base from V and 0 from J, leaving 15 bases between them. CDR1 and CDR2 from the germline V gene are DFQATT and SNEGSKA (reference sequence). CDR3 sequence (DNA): TGCAGTGCTAGAGGTCTGACACGAGCAGCAACTAATGAAAAACTGTTTTTT. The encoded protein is CSARGLTRAATNEKLFF.

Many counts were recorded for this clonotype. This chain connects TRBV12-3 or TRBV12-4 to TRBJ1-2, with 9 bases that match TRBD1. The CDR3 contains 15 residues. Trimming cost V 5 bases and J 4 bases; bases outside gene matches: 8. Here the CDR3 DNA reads TGTGCCAGCAGTCTCTCCGGGACAGGGCGCTATGGCTACACCTTC. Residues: CASSLSGTGRYGYTF.

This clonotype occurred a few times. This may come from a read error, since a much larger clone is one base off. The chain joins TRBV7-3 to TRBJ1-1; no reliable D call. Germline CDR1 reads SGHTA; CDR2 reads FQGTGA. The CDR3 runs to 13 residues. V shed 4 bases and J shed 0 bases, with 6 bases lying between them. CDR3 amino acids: CASSSKVNTEAFF. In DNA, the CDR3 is TGTGCCAGCAGCTCAAAGGTGAACACTGAAGCTTTCTTT.

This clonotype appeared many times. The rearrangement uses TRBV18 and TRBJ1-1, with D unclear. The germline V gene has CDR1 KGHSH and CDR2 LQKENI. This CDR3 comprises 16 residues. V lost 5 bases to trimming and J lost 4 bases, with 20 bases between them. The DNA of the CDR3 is TGTGCCAGCTCAGGCGTGGACCCCGGCTACGGCACTGAAGCTTTCTTT. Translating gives CASSGVDPGYGTEAFF.

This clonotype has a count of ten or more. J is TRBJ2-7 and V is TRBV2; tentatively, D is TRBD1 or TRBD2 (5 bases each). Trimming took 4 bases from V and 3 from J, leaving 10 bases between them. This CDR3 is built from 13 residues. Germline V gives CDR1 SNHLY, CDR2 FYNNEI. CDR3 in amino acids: CASSVWGFYEQYF. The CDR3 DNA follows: TGTGCCAGCAGTGTCTGGGGGTTCTACGAGCAGTACTTC.

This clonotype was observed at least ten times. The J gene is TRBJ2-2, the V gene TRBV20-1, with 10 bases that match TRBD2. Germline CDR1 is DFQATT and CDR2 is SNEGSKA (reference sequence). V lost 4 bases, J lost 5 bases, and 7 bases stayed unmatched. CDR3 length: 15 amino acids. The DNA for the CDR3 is TGCAGTGCTAACTCAGCGGGAGGGTGGACCGGGGAGCTGTTTTTT. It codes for CSANSAGGWTGELFF.

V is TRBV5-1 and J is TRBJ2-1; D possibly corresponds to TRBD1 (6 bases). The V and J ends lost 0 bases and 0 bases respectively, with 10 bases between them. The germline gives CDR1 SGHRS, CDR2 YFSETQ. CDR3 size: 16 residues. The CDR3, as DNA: TGCGCCAGCAGCTTGGAGGGACACAACTCCTACAATGAGCAGTTCTTC. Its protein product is CASSLEGHNSYNEQFF.

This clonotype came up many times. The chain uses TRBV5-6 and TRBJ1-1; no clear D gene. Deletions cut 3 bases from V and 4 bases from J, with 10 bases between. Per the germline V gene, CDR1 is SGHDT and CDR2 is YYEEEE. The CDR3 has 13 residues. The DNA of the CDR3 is TGTGCCAGCAGCTCCGGACGAGGCACTGAAGCTTTCTTT. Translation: CASSSGRGTEAFF.

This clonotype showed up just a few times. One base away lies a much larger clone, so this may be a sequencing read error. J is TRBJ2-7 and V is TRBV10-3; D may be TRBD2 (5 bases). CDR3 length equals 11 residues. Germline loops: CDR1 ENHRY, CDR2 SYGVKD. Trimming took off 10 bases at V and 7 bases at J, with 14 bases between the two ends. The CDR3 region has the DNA TGTGCCACCGGACGGGGATGGGAGCAGTACTTC. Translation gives CATGRGWEQYF.

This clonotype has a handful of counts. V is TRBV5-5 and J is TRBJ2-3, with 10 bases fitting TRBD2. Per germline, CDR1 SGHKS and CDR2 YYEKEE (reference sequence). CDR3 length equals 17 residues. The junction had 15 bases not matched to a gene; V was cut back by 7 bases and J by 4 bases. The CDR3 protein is CASLTGSGGDFADTQYF. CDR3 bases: TGTGCCAGCCTGACAGGGAGCGGGGGGGATTTCGCAGATACGCAGTATTTT.

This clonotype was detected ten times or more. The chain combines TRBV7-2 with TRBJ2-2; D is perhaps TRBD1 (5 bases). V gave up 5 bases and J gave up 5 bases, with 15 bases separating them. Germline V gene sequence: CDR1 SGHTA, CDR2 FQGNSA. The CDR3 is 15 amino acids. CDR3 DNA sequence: TGTGCCAGCAGCCGACAGTTCATTATTACCGGGGAGCTGTTTTTT. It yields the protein CASSRQFIITGELFF.

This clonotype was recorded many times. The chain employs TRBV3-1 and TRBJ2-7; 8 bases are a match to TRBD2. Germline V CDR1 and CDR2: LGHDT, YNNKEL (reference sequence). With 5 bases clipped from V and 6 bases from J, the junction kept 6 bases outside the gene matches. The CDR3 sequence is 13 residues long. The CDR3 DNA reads TGTGCCAGCAGCTCCTCGGCGGGGGGCGAGCAGTACTTC. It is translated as CASSSSAGGEQYF.

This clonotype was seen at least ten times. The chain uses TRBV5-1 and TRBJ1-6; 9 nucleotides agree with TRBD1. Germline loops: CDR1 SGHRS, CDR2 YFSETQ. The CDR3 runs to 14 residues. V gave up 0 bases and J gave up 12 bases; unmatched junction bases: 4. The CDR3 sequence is CASSLGGQGQPLHF. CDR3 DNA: TGCGCCAGCAGCTTGGGGGGACAGGGACAACCCCTCCACTTT.

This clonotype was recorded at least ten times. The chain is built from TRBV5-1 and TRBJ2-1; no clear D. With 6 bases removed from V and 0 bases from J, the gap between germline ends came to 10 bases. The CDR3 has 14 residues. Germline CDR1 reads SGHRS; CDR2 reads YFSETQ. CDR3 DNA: TGCGCCAGCAAACCGGGTAGCTCCTACAATGAGCAGTTCTTC. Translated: CASKPGSSYNEQFF.

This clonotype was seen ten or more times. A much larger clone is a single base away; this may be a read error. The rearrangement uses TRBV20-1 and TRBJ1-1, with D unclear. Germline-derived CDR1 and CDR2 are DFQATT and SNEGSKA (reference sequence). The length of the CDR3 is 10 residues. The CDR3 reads CSTRATEAFF. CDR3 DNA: TGCAGCACCCGGGCCACTGAAGCTTTCTTT.

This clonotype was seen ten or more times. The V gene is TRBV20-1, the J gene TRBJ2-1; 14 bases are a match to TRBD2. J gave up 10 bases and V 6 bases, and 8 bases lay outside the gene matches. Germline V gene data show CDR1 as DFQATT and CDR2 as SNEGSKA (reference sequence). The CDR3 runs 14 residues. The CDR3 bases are TGCAGTGCCCCGACTAGCGGGGGGGGAGGGGAGCAGTTCTTC. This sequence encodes CSAPTSGGGGEQFF.

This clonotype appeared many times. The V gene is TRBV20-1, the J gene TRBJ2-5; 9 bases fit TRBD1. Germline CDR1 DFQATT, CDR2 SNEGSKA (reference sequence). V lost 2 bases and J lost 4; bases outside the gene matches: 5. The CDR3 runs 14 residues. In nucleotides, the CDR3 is TGCAGTGCTAGATACAGGGGGCGACGAGAGACCCAGTACTTC. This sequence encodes CSARYRGRRETQYF.

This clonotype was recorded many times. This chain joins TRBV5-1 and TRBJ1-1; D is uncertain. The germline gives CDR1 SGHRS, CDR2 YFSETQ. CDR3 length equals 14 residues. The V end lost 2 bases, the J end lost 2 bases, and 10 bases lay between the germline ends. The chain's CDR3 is CASSLSQYNTEAFF. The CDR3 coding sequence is TGCGCCAGCAGCTTAAGCCAATATAACACTGAAGCTTTCTTT.

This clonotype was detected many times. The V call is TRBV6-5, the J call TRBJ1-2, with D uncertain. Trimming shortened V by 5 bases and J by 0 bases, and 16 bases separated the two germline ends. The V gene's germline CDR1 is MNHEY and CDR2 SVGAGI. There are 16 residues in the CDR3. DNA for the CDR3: TGTGCCAGCAGTCTGCTCCGGACGGACGCTAACTATGGCTACACCTTC. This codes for CASSLLRTDANYGYTF.

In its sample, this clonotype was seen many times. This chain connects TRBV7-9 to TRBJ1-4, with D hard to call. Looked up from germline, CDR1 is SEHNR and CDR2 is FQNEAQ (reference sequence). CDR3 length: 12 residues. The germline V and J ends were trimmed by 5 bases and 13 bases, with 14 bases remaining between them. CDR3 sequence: CASSHSERGLFF. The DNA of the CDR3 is TGTGCCAGCAGCCACTCGGAGCGCGGACTGTTTTTT.

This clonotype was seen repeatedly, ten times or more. The CDR3 protein is CSAPTGTGEKLFF. CDR3 in DNA: TGCAGTGCCCCTACAGGGACAGGGGAAAAACTGTTTTTT. The chain combines TRBV20-1 with TRBJ1-4; 9 positions match TRBD1. The CDR3 loop spans 13 amino acids. The germline V gene encodes CDR1 DFQATT and CDR2 SNEGSKA (reference sequence). After removal of 6 bases from V and 8 bases from J, the junction contained 7 bases not matched to a gene.

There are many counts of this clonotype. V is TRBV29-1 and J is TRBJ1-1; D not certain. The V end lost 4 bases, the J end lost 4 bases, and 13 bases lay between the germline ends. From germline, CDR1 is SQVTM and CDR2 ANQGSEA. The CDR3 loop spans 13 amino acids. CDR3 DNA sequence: TGCAGCGTTGTGGGGTCCGTGGGCACTGAAGCTTTCTTT. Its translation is CSVVGSVGTEAFF. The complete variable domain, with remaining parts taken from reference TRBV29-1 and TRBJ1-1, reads SAVISQKPSRDICQRGTSLTIQCQVDSQVTMMFWYRQQPGQSLTLIATANQGSEATYESGFVIDKFPISRPNLTFSTLTVSNMSPEDSSIYLCSVVGSVGTEAFFGQGTRLTVV.

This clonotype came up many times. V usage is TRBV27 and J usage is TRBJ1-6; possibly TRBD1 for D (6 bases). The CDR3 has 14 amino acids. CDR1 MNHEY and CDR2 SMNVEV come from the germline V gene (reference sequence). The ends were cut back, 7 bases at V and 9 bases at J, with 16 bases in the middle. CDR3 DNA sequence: TGTGCCAGCAAAGAACAGGGATTGGCTTCACCCCTCCACTTT. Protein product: CASKEQGLASPLHF.

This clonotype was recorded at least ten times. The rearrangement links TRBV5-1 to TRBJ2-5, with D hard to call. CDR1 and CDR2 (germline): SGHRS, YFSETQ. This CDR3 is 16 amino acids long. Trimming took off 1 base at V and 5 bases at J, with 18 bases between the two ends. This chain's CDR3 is CASSLLGGSVMETQYF. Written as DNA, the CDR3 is TGCGCCAGCAGCTTGTTAGGTGGTTCGGTGATGGAGACCCAGTACTTC.

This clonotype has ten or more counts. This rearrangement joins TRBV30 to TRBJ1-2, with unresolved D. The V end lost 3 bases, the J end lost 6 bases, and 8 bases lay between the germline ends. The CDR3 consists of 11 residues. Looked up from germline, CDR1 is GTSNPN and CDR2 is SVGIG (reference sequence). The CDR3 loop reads CAWSLQNGYTF. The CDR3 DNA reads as TGTGCCTGGAGCCTGCAAAATGGCTACACCTTC.

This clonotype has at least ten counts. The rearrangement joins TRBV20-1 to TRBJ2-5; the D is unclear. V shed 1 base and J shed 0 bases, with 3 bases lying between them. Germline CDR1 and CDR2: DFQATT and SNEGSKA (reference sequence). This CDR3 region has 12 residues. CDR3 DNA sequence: TGCAGTGCTAGAGGCCACCAAGAGACCCAGTACTTC. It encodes CSARGHQETQYF.

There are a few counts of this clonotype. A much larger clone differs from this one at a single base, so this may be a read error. This chain's CDR3 is CASFYLPNQHQHF. DNA for the CDR3: TGTGCCAGCTTCTATTTACCGAATCAGCACCAGCATTTT. The J gene is TRBJ1-5, the V gene TRBV2; D remains unclear. This CDR3 is 13 amino acids long. CDR1 and CDR2 from the germline V gene are SNHLY and FYNNEI.

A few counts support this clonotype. CDR3 residues: CASSLADRGNTIYF. The CDR3 coding sequence is TGTGCCAGCAGCTTAGCAGATCGTGGAAACACCATATATTTT. V is TRBV7-9 and J is TRBJ1-3; D remains unclear. The CDR3 has 14 residues. V lost 0 bases and J 3 bases, leaving 6 bases between the germline ends. Germline V CDR1 and CDR2: SEHNR, FQNEAQ (reference sequence). Supplemented by reference TRBV7-9 and TRBJ1-3, the full variable domain reads DTGVSQNPRHKITKRGQNVTFRCDPISEHNRLYWYRQTLGQGPEFLTYFQNEAQLEKSRLLSDRFSAERPKGSFSTLEIQRTEQGDSAMYLCASSLADRGNTIYFGEGSWLTVV.

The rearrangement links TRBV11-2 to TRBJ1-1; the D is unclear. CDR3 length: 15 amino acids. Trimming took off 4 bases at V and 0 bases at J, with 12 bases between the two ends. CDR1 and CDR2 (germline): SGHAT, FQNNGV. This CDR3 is CASSSHRQLNTEAFF. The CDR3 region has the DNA TGTGCCAGCAGCTCACACCGCCAGTTGAACACTGAAGCTTTCTTT.

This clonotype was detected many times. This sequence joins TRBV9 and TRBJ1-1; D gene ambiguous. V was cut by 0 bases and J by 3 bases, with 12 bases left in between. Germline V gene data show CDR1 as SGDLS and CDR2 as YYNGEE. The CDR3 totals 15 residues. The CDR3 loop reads CASSVGEITYTEAFF. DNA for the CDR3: TGTGCCAGCAGCGTAGGGGAAATAACGTACACTGAAGCTTTCTTT. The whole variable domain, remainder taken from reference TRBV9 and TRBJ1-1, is DSGVTQTPKHLITATGQRVTLRCSPRSGDLSVYWYQQSLDQGLQFLIQYYNGEERAKGNILERFSAQQFPDLHSELNLSSLELGDSALYFCASSVGEITYTEAFFGQGTRLTVV.